One and the same sample provided the 23 T cell receptor beta chains below, sequenced in a study of T-cell reconstitution after alpha-beta-depleted transplantation in children. The authors prepared the TCRbeta library with unique molecular identifiers. In TCRdb, the PCR reads were re-called with MiXCR into one record per CDR3 protein. The repertoire holds about 640,000 distinct CDR3 sequences, with roughly 15% as singletons. The material sequenced was PBMCs from the stem cell graft donor, taken from the stem cell graft. The receptors originated from a human donor who donated a stem cell graft to a child with acute myeloid leukemia.

The chain recombines TRBV9 with TRBJ1-4, with 11 positions matching TRBD1. Losses at the gene ends were 3 bases for V and 6 bases for J; bases not matched to a gene: 4. The CDR3 totals 15 residues. Germline loops: CDR1 SGDLS, CDR2 YYNGEE. DNA for the CDR3: TGTGCCAGCAGCGCAAGGACAGGGGGCGATGAAAAACTGTTTTTT. This sequence encodes CASSARTGGDEKLFF.

This clonotype was seen ten or more times. The V call is TRBV10-3, the J call TRBJ2-3; 9 bases agree with TRBD1. The CDR3 is made up of 14 amino acids. V trimming: 4 bases; J trimming: 11 bases; junction bases outside the gene matches: 10. Germline CDR1 and CDR2: ENHRY and SYGVKD. The CDR3 sequence is CAISGETGGRRQYF. The CDR3 DNA reads as TGTGCCATCAGTGGTGAGACAGGGGGAAGGAGGCAGTATTTT.

This clonotype was seen more than once but under ten times. V is TRBV12-3 or TRBV12-4 and J is TRBJ2-5; 12 positions agree with TRBD2. The CDR3 runs 14 residues. V was clipped by 5 bases and J by 7 bases; unmatched bases: 5. Written as DNA, the CDR3 is TGTGCCAGCAGTCGGACTAGCGGGGAAGGGACCCAGTACTTC. Translating gives CASSRTSGEGTQYF.

CDR3 coding DNA: TGTGCCAGCAGCTTAGTTCCCAGGGGAGTCAATGAGCAGTTCTTC. Protein: CASSLVPRGVNEQFF. The rearrangement uses TRBV7-2 and TRBJ2-1; possible D gene TRBD1, 6 bases. This CDR3 is 15 amino acids long. Trimming took off 1 base at V and 6 bases at J, with 13 bases between the two ends. CDR1 and CDR2 (germline): SGHTA, FQGNSA.

The chain couples TRBV7-2 to TRBJ2-1; weak D call: TRBD2 (6 bases). The V gene lost 0 bases and the J gene lost 6 bases, with 12 bases spanning the gap. The CDR3 runs to 15 residues. CDR1 is SGHTA, CDR2 FQGNSA, per germline. Written as DNA, the CDR3 is TGTGCCAGCAGCTTAGCAGGGAGGCTCGGCAATGAGCAGTTCTTC. It yields the protein CASSLAGRLGNEQFF.

This clonotype has a handful of counts. V gene TRBV7-2 combines with J gene TRBJ2-3, with D unclear. This CDR3 region has 16 residues. Germline V gene sequence: CDR1 SGHTA, CDR2 FQGNSA. V dropped 1 base and J dropped 0 bases, with 11 bases sitting between them. The CDR3 spells CASSLVSIRSTDTQYF. CDR3 in DNA: TGTGCCAGCAGCTTAGTCTCTATTCGTAGCACAGATACGCAGTATTTT.

This clonotype showed up just a few times. The chain uses TRBV5-4 and TRBJ2-2; 7 bases are a match to TRBD1. The germline gives CDR1 SGHNT, CDR2 YYREEE (reference sequence). The CDR3 has 14 residues. V lost 2 bases and J lost 3; bases outside the gene matches: 1. The CDR3 region is CASSFDRDTGELFF. Written as DNA, the CDR3 is TGTGCCAGCAGCTTCGACAGGGACACCGGGGAGCTGTTTTTT. The full variable domain, in which reference TRBV5-4 and TRBJ2-2 provide the parts outside the CDR3, is ETGVTQSPTHLIKTRGQQVTLRCSSQSGHNTVSWYQQALGQGPQFIFQYYREEENGRGNFPPRFSGLQFPNYSSELNVNALELDDSALYLCASSFDRDTGELFFGEGSRLTVL.

This chain links TRBV7-9 with TRBJ2-5; TRBD2 agrees at 7 bases. The length of the CDR3 is 13 residues. Trimming removed 6 bases from V and 0 bases from J; junction bases left unmatched: 1. Germline-derived CDR1 and CDR2 are SEHNR and FQNEAQ (reference sequence). The CDR3 sequence: CASRGGDQETQYF. Written as DNA, the CDR3 is TGTGCCAGCAGGGGAGGGGACCAAGAGACCCAGTACTTC.

This clonotype has at least ten counts. V and J are TRBV20-1 and TRBJ1-6, with D uncertain. V shed 2 bases and J shed 6 bases, with 14 bases lying between them. The CDR3 consists of 15 residues. Germline V CDR1 and CDR2: DFQATT, SNEGSKA (reference sequence). The CDR3 loop is CSARSSGITNSPLHF. The CDR3 coding sequence is TGCAGTGCTAGATCTTCCGGGATCACTAATTCACCCCTCCACTTT.

This sequence joins TRBV12-3 or TRBV12-4 and TRBJ2-2, with a possible D match to TRBD2 (5 bases). The V end was cut by 1 base, the J end by 3 bases, with 12 bases between. This CDR3 region has 16 residues. CDR3 sequence reads: CASSLVNLAYTGELFF. Here the CDR3 DNA reads TGTGCCAGCAGTTTAGTCAACCTAGCCTACACCGGGGAGCTGTTTTTT.

The table lists this clonotype with a few counts. This chain links TRBV5-1 with TRBJ2-1; tentative D call: TRBD2 (6 bases). Germline CDR1 SGHRS, CDR2 YFSETQ. The CDR3 length is 16 residues. Between the trimmed V and J ends, which lost 4 bases and 1 base, there was a span of 15 bases. CDR3 DNA: TGCGCCAGCAGCCCTCAGGGAAGCGGGTCCTACAATGAGCAGTTCTTC. It yields the protein CASSPQGSGSYNEQFF.

This clonotype has a count of ten or more. The chain couples TRBV15 to TRBJ1-5, with D unclear. CDR1 is LNHNV, CDR2 YYDKDF, per germline (reference sequence). CDR3 length: 12 residues. V lost 6 bases and J 13 bases, leaving 16 bases between the germline ends. CDR3 amino acids: CATSDLTDRQHF. The CDR3, as DNA: TGTGCCACCAGTGATTTGACCGATCGACAGCATTTT. Full variable domain (rest looked up from reference TRBV15 and TRBJ1-5): DAMVIQNPRYQVTQFGKPVTLSCSQTLNHNVMYWYQQKSSQAPKLLFHYYDKDFNNEADTPDNFQSRRPNTSFCFLDIRSPGLGDTAMYLCATSDLTDRQHFGDGTRLSIL.

The V gene is TRBV7-9, the J gene TRBJ1-1; D perhaps matches TRBD1 (5 bases). The V gene's germline CDR1 is SEHNR and CDR2 FQNEAQ (reference sequence). The germline V and J ends were trimmed by 5 bases and 9 bases, with 13 bases remaining between them. The CDR3 length is 12 residues. The CDR3 spells CASSRDGGKAFF. In DNA, the CDR3 is TGTGCCAGCAGCCGAGATGGGGGGAAAGCTTTCTTT.

This clonotype was observed many times. The rearrangement links TRBV7-2 to TRBJ2-7; D ambiguous. Germline V lookup: CDR1 SGHTA, CDR2 FQGNSA. This CDR3 is 14 amino acids long. V lost 3 bases and J lost 0, with 9 bases in between. The CDR3 region has the DNA TGTGCCAGCAGCTTGGGCAGCCTCTCCTACGAGCAGTACTTC. This gives the protein CASSLGSLSYEQYF.

The rearrangement joins TRBV5-1 to TRBJ1-1; D is ambiguous. The V gene's germline CDR1 is SGHRS and CDR2 YFSETQ. The CDR3 spans 14 residues. Trimming pared 6 bases from V and 1 base from J, leaving 13 bases between. DNA for the CDR3: TGCGCCAGCAAATGGTCGGCTAAGAACACTGAAGCTTTCTTT. Translation gives CASKWSAKNTEAFF. Based on the CDR3 plus reference TRBV5-1 and TRBJ1-1, the full variable domain is KAGVTQTPRYLIKTRGQQVTLSCSPISGHRSVSWYQQTPGQGLQFLFEYFSETQRNKGNFPGRFSGRQFSNSRSEMNVSTLELGDSALYLCASKWSAKNTEAFFGQGTRLTVV.

This chain links TRBV5-5 with TRBJ2-7; the D is unclear. Per germline, CDR1 SGHKS and CDR2 YYEKEE (reference sequence). CDR3 length: 13 residues. Trimming left V 2 bases short and J 4 bases short, with 10 bases between. As DNA, the CDR3 is TGTGCCAGCAGCTTTCCCGAGTCTTACGAGCAGTACGTC. Protein product: CASSFPESYEQYV.

The chain employs TRBV5-4 and TRBJ2-2; D perhaps matches TRBD1 (6 bases). Trimming removed 0 bases at V and 3 bases at J, with 12 bases between. The CDR3 has 16 residues. CDR1 and CDR2 (germline): SGHNT, YYREEE (reference sequence). The CDR3 is CASSLEGTSYTGELFF. CDR3 coding DNA: TGTGCCAGCAGCTTGGAAGGGACAAGTTACACCGGGGAGCTGTTTTTT.

This clonotype was detected a few times. In DNA, the CDR3 is TGTGCCAGCAGTTTTCCCGGGTGGTACACCGGGGAGCTGTTTTTT. Translated, it gives CASSFPGWYTGELFF. The J gene is TRBJ2-2, the V gene TRBV12-3 or TRBV12-4; D gene unclear. V lost 3 bases and J 3 bases, leaving 11 bases between the germline ends. The CDR3 runs 15 residues.

J is TRBJ1-1 and V is TRBV6-4; TRBD1 agrees at 9 bases. The length of the CDR3 is 16 residues. The trim removed 6 bases at V and 3 bases at J, leaving 11 bases unmatched. Germline assignment: CDR1 MRHNA and CDR2 SNTAGT. For the CDR3, the DNA is TGTGCCAGCAGGACCGGGACAGGGTTTTCCCACACTGAAGCTTTCTTT. The encoded protein is CASRTGTGFSHTEAFF.

Remarks on this clonotype: A much bigger clone sits one base away, suggesting this may be a read error. The J gene is TRBJ1-4, the V gene TRBV29-1; TRBD1 agrees at 7 bases. The CDR3 is made up of 14 amino acids. CDR1 is SQVTM, CDR2 ANQGSEA, per germline. The CDR3 DNA reads as TGCATCGTTGTGGAGTCAGGGGGAAATGAAAAACTGTTTTTT. The encoded protein is CIVVESGGNEKLFF.

The chain is built from TRBV2 and TRBJ2-2; 10 bases line up with TRBD1. The germline V gene encodes CDR1 SNHLY and CDR2 FYNNEI. The CDR3 runs to 15 residues. With 7 bases clipped from V and 5 bases from J, the junction kept 7 bases outside the gene matches. CDR3 in DNA: TGTGCCAGCAATCGGGACAGGGGAAGGACCGGGGAGCTGTTTTTT. Translated, it gives CASNRDRGRTGELFF.

This clonotype was seen a handful of times. V and J are TRBV15 and TRBJ1-4; D gene uncertain. The CDR3 runs 13 residues. Germline V CDR1 and CDR2: LNHNV, YYDKDF (reference sequence). V lost 7 bases and J 4 bases, leaving 10 bases between the germline ends. CDR3 in amino acids: CATNRVLNEKLFF. For the CDR3, the DNA is TGTGCCACCAACCGGGTCCTTAATGAAAAACTGTTTTTT.

This clonotype was recorded many times. The genes are TRBV20-1 and TRBJ1-1, with D possibly being TRBD1 (5 bases). Trimming cost V 1 base and J 4 bases, with 13 bases left between them. The CDR3 is 14 residues long. The germline gives CDR1 DFQATT, CDR2 SNEGSKA (reference sequence). The CDR3 is CSARAMGGPTEAFF. CDR3 sequence (DNA): TGCAGTGCTAGAGCCATGGGGGGACCCACTGAAGCTTTCTTT.